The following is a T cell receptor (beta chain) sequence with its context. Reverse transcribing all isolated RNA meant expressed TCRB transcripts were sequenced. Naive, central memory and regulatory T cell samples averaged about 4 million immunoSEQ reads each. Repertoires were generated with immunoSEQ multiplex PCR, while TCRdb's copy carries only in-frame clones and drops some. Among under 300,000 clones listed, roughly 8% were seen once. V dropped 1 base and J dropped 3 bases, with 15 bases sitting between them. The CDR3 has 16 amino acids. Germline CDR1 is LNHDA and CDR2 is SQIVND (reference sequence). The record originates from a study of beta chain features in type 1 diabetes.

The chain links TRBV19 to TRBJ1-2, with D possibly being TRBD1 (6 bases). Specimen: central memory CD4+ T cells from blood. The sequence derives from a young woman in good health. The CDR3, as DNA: TGTGCCAGTAGTATAGCGGGGAACAGGGACTACTATGGCTACACCTTC. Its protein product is CASSIAGNRDYYGYTF.